This T cell receptor beta chain was sequenced during a study of cytomegalovirus exposure and HLA in healthy donors (dated by TCRdb to 2017 to 2019). Regarding the study in general: In an earlier analysis of several hundred of the donors, under 300 Gb of sequence data and just under 120 million unique TCR beta sequences from 180 million or so T cells were reported. About 300 gigabases of sequencing data and about 92 million unique TCR sequences made up an early release that covered around 640 HLA-typed donors. Of the roughly 390 genotyped donors, 75% to 85% were placed in the genetic ancestry cluster associated with self-reported Caucasian donors. The study aimed to test whether cataloging public T cell receptors could reveal signatures of past pathogen exposure. The T cell repertoires of about 700 subjects were profiled by immunosequencing and related to cytomegalovirus serostatus. Besides the first cohort of roughly 640 subjects, a separate validation cohort made up of 120 or so different subjects was used. The study combined high-throughput TCR immunosequencing, statistical association of individual TCRs with disease status, and machine learning to predict cytomegalovirus infection status. A later analysis re-examined previously published TCR beta repertoires from 600 to 700 donors and added high-resolution HLA genotyping to investigate patterns of TCR occurrence. Rather than drawing on any new phenotypic data, the later analysis identified candidate immune exposures from TCR beta sequences and the way those sequences occurred across donors. In an earlier analysis of 587 of the donors, high-throughput TCR beta sequencing was used to judge whether each TCR beta V gene segment behaved as functional or pseudogenic. Donor age, sex, ethnicity and CMV serostatus were compiled alongside the repertoire data. A later genetic analysis used genome-wide SNP genotypes for about 60% of the roughly 700 donors, treating that subset as a discovery cohort. Every discovery cohort repertoire had been produced on one sequencing platform. HLA typing included class I and class II loci at four-digit resolution. Typing coverage differed by locus: A, B, C, DRB1 and DQB1 were typed in roughly 620-630 donors, DQA1 in 522, DPA1 in some 570, and DPB1 in 472. Roughly 5 DR-DQ haplotypes were handled as single units for association and clustering, since linkage in the cohort was strong. Among several hundred genotyped donors of the cohort, an average of approximately 200,000 unique TCR beta nucleotide sequences was sequenced per donor, of which about 18% were non-productive.

Concerning this clone: Its antigen remains unidentified.

General conclusions and limits of the study: The study gave a list of under 200 TCR beta chains associated with cytomegalovirus. Correlated functional status among segregating V segments might be attributable to linkage disequilibrium, but an unknown experimental factor could not be ruled out. Some 15 rarely observed V segments, including chromosome 9 orphons, were excluded from the earlier analysis of just under 600 of the donors because counts were too low. Sequencing depth was assumed to be roughly uniform across donors in the presence/absence analyses, though that assumption may not hold. In this cohort, only TCR beta chains were sequenced, and detectable features were limited by the absence of alpha or paired-chain data. A later analysis found that most CMV-associated TCR beta chains appeared HLA-restricted, with HLA associations seemingly driven largely by CMV exposure. Most TCR sequences were seen in very few donors, while some public TCRs were found in many individuals. According to a later analysis, TCR association rates differed among HLA loci, with DRB1 alleles showing the most associated TCRs and HLA-C alleles showing the fewest. A few of the identified cytomegalovirus-associated TCR beta chains were confirmed in vitro to be specific for cytomegalovirus antigens. An association between a missense DCLRE1C variant and V-gene and J-gene trimming of TCR beta chains was found in a later genetic analysis and replicated in an independent cohort. In a later analysis, HLA-associated TCR beta chains showed more clonal expansion and lower generation probabilities than non-associated chains that were equally common. The only immune exposure information available for the cohort was CMV serostatus. According to the authors, the approach could potentially be generalized to other disease states and immunological phenotypes. Because some donors lacked HLA typing at each locus, the association tests relied only on the typed subset. The classifier was reported to diagnose cytomegalovirus status with high specificity and sensitivity in both the original and validation cohorts. In a later analysis, several top co-occurrence clusters were reported to appear linked to parvovirus B19, influenza, CMV and Epstein-Barr virus. According to a later genetic analysis, donors in an Asian-associated ancestry cluster had fewer N-insertions in productive TCRs than the approximately 710-donor mean. Because the 87-base-pair reads could not distinguish some IMGT-functional V segments, including TRBV6-2 and TRBV6-3, those segments were excluded. In a later analysis, some 17,000 TCR beta sequences were associated with specific HLA alleles at a false discovery rate of 0.05. A cluster of highly shared sequence variants was judged likely to represent a technical artifact of the sequencing pipeline. In an earlier analysis of a few hundred of the donors, most TCR beta V segments were observed in productive rearrangements about 90% or about 30% of the time, broadly matching IMGT annotations. Strong co-occurrence of HLA alleles, especially DR and DQ, made assigning TCR associations to individual alleles difficult. A further reported finding was that TCR beta sequences accurately predicted the HLA-A and HLA-B alleles for most subjects in the first cohort.

Per the germline V gene, SNHLY is the CDR1 and FYNNEI is the CDR2. After removal of 7 bases from V and 2 bases from J, the junction retains 6 bases not matched to a gene. From the cysteine through the phenylalanine, the CDR3 covers 14 amino acids. The retained sequence is limited to the CDR3, 42 bases, with the frame set at the first base. The cohort consisted of 600 to 750 healthy bone marrow donors. At the time of sampling, every cohort member was nominally healthy, though immune exposures that went unrecorded were likely present. The donor was CMV seronegative and belonged to the group of approximately 320 seronegative cohort members. Each donor provided a peripheral blood sample, and peripheral blood mononuclear cells were used for TCR beta sequencing. Genomic DNA extraction from the blood cell samples was performed with the Qiagen DNeasy Blood Extraction Kit. Library method: the immunoSEQ multiplex PCR assay. For the multiplex PCR, a mixture combining 60 forward primers for TCR Vbeta segments and 13 reverse primers for TCR Jbeta segments was used. A multiplex PCR assay on genomic DNA amplified the CDR3 region of rearranged TCR beta genes. The Illumina HiSeq System was used to sequence the amplified TCR beta libraries as 87-base-pair reads. On the study's bioinformatics: Across the 700 or so repertoires, a later analysis counted tens of millions of unique TCR beta chains, roughly 11 million of which were shared by at least two donors. To remove PCR and sequencing errors, raw reads were error-corrected and collapsed into unique sequences using a nearest-neighbor algorithm that merged closely related sequences. V, D and J gene segments were assigned by aligning CDR3 sequences to IMGT reference sequences. Each retained sequence needed at least a six-nucleotide match to both a V gene segment and a J gene segment. Rearrangements were called productive when the CDR3 lacked stop codons and stayed in frame with V and J; all others were non-productive. CDR3 was defined according to IMGT convention as the region running from the second conserved V-encoded cysteine to the conserved J-encoded phenylalanine. The earlier analysis of a few hundred of the donors excluded sequences that lacked an unambiguous match to a single V gene segment. In an earlier analysis of about 590 of the donors, a V segment was called functional when productive rearrangements were above 56.7%, and segregating when the standard deviation between donors exceeded 5%. A statistical classification framework was built to diagnose cytomegalovirus status from the catalog of TCR beta chain sequences. V and J gene assignment, in a later analysis, came from comparing TCR nucleotide sequences with IMGT/GENE-DB human TR gene sequences. Using the TCRdist pipeline, a later analysis assigned CDR3 sequences along with most-parsimonious VDJ recombination scenarios. In a later analysis, every TCR beta chain was defined by the combination of its CDR3 amino acid sequence and its V-gene family, and reads without a unique V-gene family were dropped. A later analysis removed 450 to 600 highly shared, low-generation-probability nucleotide sequences to deal with suspected cross-contamination and a sequencing artifact. For each public chain, a later analysis derived a clonal expansion index from normalized ranks of inferred template counts within each repertoire. Generation probabilities in a later analysis came from a VDJ recombination model fitted to out-of-frame rearrangements, and those results were checked against IGoR. In a later analysis, hypergeometric tests were used to score TCR-TCR, TCR-HLA and TCR-CMV co-occurrence, with a repertoire-size bias correction applied to TCR pairs. In a later analysis, false discovery rates were estimated by permuting HLA or CMV assignments 20 times. In a later analysis, co-occurring TCRs were grouped using DBSCAN, with TCRdist sequence similarity added in when clustering inside HLA-allele-positive subsets. Repertoires with fewer than 30,000 or more than 120,000 public chains were left out of co-occurrence clustering, as were a handful of repertoires with anomalous nucleotide sharing. TCRdb holds this immuneACCESS table with in-frame rearrangements only. Some clones are missing; in checked studies, unresolved V genes explain under half, and the rest has no known cause. Clone size and V and J calls were adopted from that table, with D and trimming inferred from the DNA. The sample's table covers fewer than 150,000 clones. The biggest ten clones account for less than 3.5% of the sample.

The chain is assembled from TRBV2 and TRBJ1-2, and TRBD1 aligns with 8 junction nucleotides. The sequencing sample was made of PBMCs. This receptor was taken from a middle-aged man in good health and CMV-seronegative. The nucleotides read TGTGCCAGCAACCTGGACAGGGCCAACTATGGCTACACCTTC. It codes for CASNLDRANYGYTF.